This T cell receptor (beta chain) originates from a study of blood T cell repertoires in COVID-19. Study-wide background: Researchers got acute and convalescent COVID-19 samples from the United States, Italy and Spain. From T cells, B-cell-depleted T cells, or PBMCs came the material, which was cDNA or gDNA.

The CDR3 has 17 amino acids. Germline-derived CDR1 and CDR2 are SGHKS and YYEKEE (reference sequence). V dropped 3 bases and J dropped 1 base, with 19 bases sitting between them. This clone is a singleton in its sample. Per the study methods: Estimated nucleated cell counts came from reference gene primer amplification. Repertoires were generated with immunoSEQ multiplex PCR, while TCRdb's copy carries only in-frame clones and drops some. That table furnishes V, J and clone size, whereas the DNA furnished D and trimming. The table has around 330,000 clones, 88% seen once; the top ten hold under 4.5%. The TCR originated in a woman in her forties or fifties with active or convalescent COVID-19. Input material: peripheral blood. The genes are TRBV5-5 and TRBJ1-2; the D gene is possibly TRBD1 (5 bases). CDR3 in DNA: TGTGCCAGCAGCTCCGACCTAAAACAGACAGTTAACTATGGCTACACCTTC. Translated, it gives CASSSDLKQTVNYGYTF.